One and the same sample provided the 14 T cell receptor beta chains below, sequenced in a study of blood T cell repertoires in COVID-19. Generated by immunoSEQ multiplex PCR, the TCRdb table keeps only in-frame clones and is missing some. The profile covers approximately 360,000 clones, with 90% appearing a single time and 6.5% taken by the ten largest. The sample consisted of peripheral blood. The receptors come from a man between 18 and 29 years old with active or convalescent COVID-19.

This rearrangement joins TRBV21-1 to TRBJ1-2; the table names TRBD1, a call not compared with the DNA. TRBV21-1 is a pseudogene segment. The CDR3 length is 16 residues. In DNA, the CDR3 is TGTGCCAGCAGCGGATCCGGGACACCAATTAACTATGGCTACACCTTC. Its translation: CASSGSGTPINYGYTF.

The chain uses TRBV7-6 and TRBJ2-7, with D tentatively TRBD1 (5 bases). V dropped 1 base and J dropped 4 bases, with 17 bases sitting between them. Germline CDR1 is SGHVS and CDR2 is FNYEAQ. The CDR3 totals 16 residues. CDR3 protein: CASSLGPGMVPYEQYF. CDR3 in DNA: TGTGCCAGCAGCTTAGGCCCAGGGATGGTTCCTTACGAGCAGTACTTC. Together with reference TRBV7-6 and TRBJ2-7, the CDR3 gives the full variable domain: GAGVSQSPRYKVTKRGQDVALRCDPISGHVSLYWYRQALGQGPEFLTYFNYEAQQDKSGLPNDRFSAERPEGSISTLTIQRTEQRDSAMYRCASSLGPGMVPYEQYFGPGTRLTVT.

The genes are TRBV2 and TRBJ1-1; D call uncertain. This CDR3 region has 13 residues. The V gene lost 6 bases and the J gene lost 6 bases, with 14 bases spanning the gap. The germline V gene encodes CDR1 SNHLY and CDR2 FYNNEI. The chain's CDR3 is CASRTTRVAEAFF. The CDR3 nucleotides read TGTGCCAGCAGGACGACCCGGGTCGCTGAAGCTTTCTTT.

The chain couples TRBV7-9 to TRBJ2-5, with 9 positions matching TRBD1. V was clipped by 5 bases and J by 5 bases; unmatched bases: 6. The CDR3 is made up of 14 amino acids. CDR1 SEHNR and CDR2 FQNEAQ come from the germline V gene (reference sequence). The CDR3 bases are TGTGCCAGCAGCCCAAGGACAGGGGAGGAGACCCAGTACTTC. Protein: CASSPRTGEETQYF.

This chain joins TRBV5-6 and TRBJ2-3; a possible D gene is TRBD2 (5 bases). The germline V and J ends were trimmed by 1 base and 1 base, with 13 bases remaining between them. CDR1 and CDR2 from the germline V gene are SGHDT and YYEEEE. The CDR3 runs to 16 residues. The CDR3 DNA reads as TGTGCCAGCAGCTTGTATTGGGAGACTGGCACAGATACGCAGTATTTT. Its translation: CASSLYWETGTDTQYF.

This chain joins TRBV28 and TRBJ2-2; D gene uncertain. The CDR3 totals 13 residues. Trimming removed 5 bases at V and 4 bases at J, with 8 bases between. Germline V gene lookup returns CDR1 MDHEN and CDR2 SYDVKM. CDR3 sequence reads: CASSLEITGELFF. The CDR3 region has the DNA TGTGCCAGCAGTCTAGAAATCACCGGGGAGCTGTTTTTT.

The V and J genes are TRBV6-5 and TRBJ2-5; 7 bases are a match to TRBD1. The junction had 10 bases not matched to a gene; V was cut back by 6 bases and J by 9 bases. Per the germline V gene, CDR1 is MNHEY and CDR2 is SVGAGI. The CDR3 runs 13 residues. The CDR3 DNA sequence: TGTGCCAGCAGGAACCGGGATCAGGGGGCCCAGTACTTC. Encoded protein: CASRNRDQGAQYF.

This clone was seen a single time. The chain joins TRBV21-1 to TRBJ2-1; the listed D gene, TRBD1, was not tested against the DNA. TRBV21-1 is a pseudogene locus. This CDR3 has 14 amino acids. CDR3 residues: CASSMTRRDNEQFF. CDR3 in DNA: TGTGCCAGCAGCATGACAAGGCGCGACAATGAGCAGTTCTTC.

V is TRBV5-1 and J is TRBJ2-7, with D possibly being TRBD2 (6 bases). Trimming shortened V by 6 bases and J by 2 bases, and 15 bases separated the two germline ends. The CDR3 length is 14 residues. Germline CDR1 reads SGHRS; CDR2 reads YFSETQ. This chain's CDR3 is CASTQGGAAYEQYF. CDR3 nucleotide sequence: TGCGCCAGCACCCAAGGAGGGGCCGCCTACGAGCAGTACTTC.

The chain employs TRBV9 and TRBJ2-1; TRBD2 matches 7 bases. This CDR3 contains 13 residues. V shed 1 base and J 9 bases; nucleotides not matched to a gene: 4. In germline, CDR1 is SGDLS, CDR2 YYNGEE. This chain's CDR3 is CASSVISGGEQFF. As DNA, the CDR3 is TGTGCCAGCAGCGTAATCTCGGGGGGTGAGCAGTTCTTC.

The rearrangement uses TRBV6-5 and TRBJ1-5; D unclear. Germline V gene data show CDR1 as MNHEY and CDR2 as SVGAGI. The CDR3 runs 15 residues. V was cut by 8 bases and J by 0 bases, with 14 bases left in between. CDR3 amino acids: CASSEVGNSNQPQHF. The CDR3 DNA follows: TGTGCCAGCTCAGAGGTCGGCAATAGCAATCAGCCCCAGCATTTT.

The chain joins TRBV1 to TRBJ2-7; the D call of TRBD2 is as the table states it, not checked on the DNA. TRBV1 corresponds to a pseudogene. The length of the CDR3 is 14 residues. CDR3 sequence reads: CTSSQEVGNYEQYF. CDR3 nucleotide sequence: TGCACCAGCAGCCAGGAGGTGGGGAATTACGAGCAGTACTTC.

This chain uses TRBV6-1 with TRBJ2-7; TRBD1 agrees at 9 bases. The germline CDR1 and CDR2 sequences are MNHNS and SASEGT. Trimming removed 3 bases from V and 7 bases from J; junction bases left unmatched: 7. The CDR3 is 14 amino acids. CDR3 region: CASSDRDRAWEQYF. The CDR3 DNA follows: TGTGCCAGCAGTGACCGGGACAGGGCATGGGAGCAGTACTTC.

This chain links TRBV28 with TRBJ1-4; 7 positions match TRBD1. Germline assignment: CDR1 MDHEN and CDR2 SYDVKM. The trim removed 5 bases at V and 8 bases at J, leaving 11 bases unmatched. The CDR3 is 15 amino acids. The CDR3 is CASSENKGAKEKLFF. The CDR3 nucleotides read TGTGCCAGCAGTGAAAACAAGGGGGCAAAAGAAAAACTGTTTTTT.